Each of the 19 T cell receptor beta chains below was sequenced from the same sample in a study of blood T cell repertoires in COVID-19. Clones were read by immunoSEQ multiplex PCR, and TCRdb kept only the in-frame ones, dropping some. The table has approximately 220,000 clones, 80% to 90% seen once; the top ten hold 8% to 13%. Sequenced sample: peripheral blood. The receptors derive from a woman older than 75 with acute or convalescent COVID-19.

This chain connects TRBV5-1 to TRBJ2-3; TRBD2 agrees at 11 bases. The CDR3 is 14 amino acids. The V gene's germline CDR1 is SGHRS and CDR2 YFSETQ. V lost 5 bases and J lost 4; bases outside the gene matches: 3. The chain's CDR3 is CASRVLAGADTQYF. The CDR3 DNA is TGCGCCAGCAGGGTACTAGCGGGAGCAGATACGCAGTATTTT.

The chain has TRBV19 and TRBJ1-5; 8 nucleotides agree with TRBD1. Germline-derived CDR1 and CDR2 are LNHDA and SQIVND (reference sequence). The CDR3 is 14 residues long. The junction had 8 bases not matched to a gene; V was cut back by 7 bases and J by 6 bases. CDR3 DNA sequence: TGTGCCAGTACTGGGACAGGCCCCAGTCAGCCCCAGCATTTT. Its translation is CASTGTGPSQPQHF. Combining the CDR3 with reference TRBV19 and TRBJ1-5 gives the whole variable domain DGGITQSPKYLFRKEGQNVTLSCEQNLNHDAMYWYRQDPGQGLRLIYYSQIVNDFQKGDIAEGYSVSREKKESFPLTVTSAQKNPTAFYLCASTGTGPSQPQHFGDGTRLSIL.

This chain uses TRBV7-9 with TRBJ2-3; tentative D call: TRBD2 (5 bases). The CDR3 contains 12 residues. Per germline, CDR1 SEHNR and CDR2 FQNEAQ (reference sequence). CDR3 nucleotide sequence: TGTGCTGCAGCACGGGGTACAGATACGCAGTATTTT. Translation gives CAAARGTDTQYF.

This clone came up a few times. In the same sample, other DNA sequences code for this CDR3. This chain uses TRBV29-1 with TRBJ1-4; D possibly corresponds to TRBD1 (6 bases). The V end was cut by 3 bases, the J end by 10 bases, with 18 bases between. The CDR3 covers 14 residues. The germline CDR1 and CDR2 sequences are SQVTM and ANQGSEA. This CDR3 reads CSVDRGGADGKLFF. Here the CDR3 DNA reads TGCAGCGTTGATCGCGGGGGCGCCGATGGAAAACTGTTTTTT.

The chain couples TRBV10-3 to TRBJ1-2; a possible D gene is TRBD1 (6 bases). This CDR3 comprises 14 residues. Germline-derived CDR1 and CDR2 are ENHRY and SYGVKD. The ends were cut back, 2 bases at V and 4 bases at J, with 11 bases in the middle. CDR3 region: CAISEGRGSYGYTF. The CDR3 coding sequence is TGTGCCATCAGTGAGGGCAGGGGTTCCTATGGCTACACCTTC.

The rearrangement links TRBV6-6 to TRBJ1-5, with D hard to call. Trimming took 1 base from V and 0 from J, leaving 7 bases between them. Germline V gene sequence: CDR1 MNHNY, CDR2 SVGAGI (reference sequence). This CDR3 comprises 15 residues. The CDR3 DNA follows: TGTGCCAGCAGTTACTACCAGGCTAGCAATCAGCCCCAGCATTTT. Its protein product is CASSYYQASNQPQHF.

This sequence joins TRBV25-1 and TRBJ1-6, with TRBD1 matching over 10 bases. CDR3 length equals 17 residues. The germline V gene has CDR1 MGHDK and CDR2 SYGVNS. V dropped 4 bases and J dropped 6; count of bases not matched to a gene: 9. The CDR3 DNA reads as TGTGCCAGCAGTGTATCCGGGACAGGGGCTCGTAATTCACCCCTCCACTTT. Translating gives CASSVSGTGARNSPLHF.

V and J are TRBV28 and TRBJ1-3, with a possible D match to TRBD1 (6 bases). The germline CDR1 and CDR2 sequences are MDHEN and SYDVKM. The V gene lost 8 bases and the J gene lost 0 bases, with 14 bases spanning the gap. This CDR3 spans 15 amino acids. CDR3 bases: TGTGCCAGCGGGCAGGGGCCCTTCTCTGGAAACACCATATATTTT. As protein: CASGQGPFSGNTIYF.

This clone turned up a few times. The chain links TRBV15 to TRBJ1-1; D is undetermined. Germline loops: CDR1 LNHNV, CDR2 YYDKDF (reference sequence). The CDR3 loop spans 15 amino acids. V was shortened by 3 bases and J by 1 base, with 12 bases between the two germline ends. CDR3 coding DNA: TGTGCCACCAGCAGTGGGGTAGGAGGGAACACTGAAGCTTTCTTT. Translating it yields CATSSGVGGNTEAFF.

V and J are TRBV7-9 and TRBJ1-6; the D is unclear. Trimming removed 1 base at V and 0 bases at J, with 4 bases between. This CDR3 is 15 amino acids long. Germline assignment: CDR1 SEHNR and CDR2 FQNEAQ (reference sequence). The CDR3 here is CASSLESSYNSPLHF. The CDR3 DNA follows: TGTGCCAGCAGCTTAGAGAGCTCCTATAATTCACCCCTCCACTTT.

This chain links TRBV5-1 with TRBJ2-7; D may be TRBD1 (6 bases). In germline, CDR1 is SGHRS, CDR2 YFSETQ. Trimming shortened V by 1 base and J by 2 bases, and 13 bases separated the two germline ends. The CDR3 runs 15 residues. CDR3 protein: CASSLLQGSTYEQYF. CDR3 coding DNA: TGCGCCAGCAGCTTGCTCCAGGGGTCCACCTACGAGCAGTACTTC.

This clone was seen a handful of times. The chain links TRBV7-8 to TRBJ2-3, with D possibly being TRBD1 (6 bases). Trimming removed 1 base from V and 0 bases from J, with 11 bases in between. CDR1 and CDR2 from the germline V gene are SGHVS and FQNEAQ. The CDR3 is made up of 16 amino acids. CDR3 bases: TGTGCCAGCAGCTTAGAGGGGGTCCCTAGCACAGATACGCAGTATTTT. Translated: CASSLEGVPSTDTQYF.

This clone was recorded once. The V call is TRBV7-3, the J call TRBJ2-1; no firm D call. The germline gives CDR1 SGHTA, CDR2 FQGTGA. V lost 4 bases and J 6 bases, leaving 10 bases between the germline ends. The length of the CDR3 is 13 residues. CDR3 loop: CASSSALANEQFF. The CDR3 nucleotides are TGTGCCAGCAGCTCGGCCTTAGCCAATGAGCAGTTCTTC. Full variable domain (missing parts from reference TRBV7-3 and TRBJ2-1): GAGVSQTPSNKVTEKGKYVELRCDPISGHTALYWYRQSLGQGPEFLIYFQGTGAADDSGLPNDRFFAVRPEGSVSTLKIQRTERGDSAVYLCASSSALANEQFFGPGTRLTVL.

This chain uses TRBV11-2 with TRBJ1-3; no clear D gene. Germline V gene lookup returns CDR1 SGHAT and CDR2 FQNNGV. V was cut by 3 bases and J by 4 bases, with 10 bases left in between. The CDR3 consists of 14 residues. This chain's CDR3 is CASSFTGFGNTIYF. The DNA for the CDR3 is TGTGCCAGCAGCTTCACCGGGTTCGGAAACACCATATATTTT. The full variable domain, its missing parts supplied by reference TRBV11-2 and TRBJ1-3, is EAGVAQSPRYKIIEKRQSVAFWCNPISGHATLYWYQQILGQGPKLLIQFQNNGVVDDSQLPKDRFSAERLKGVDSTLKIQPAKLEDSAVYLCASSFTGFGNTIYFGEGSWLTVV.

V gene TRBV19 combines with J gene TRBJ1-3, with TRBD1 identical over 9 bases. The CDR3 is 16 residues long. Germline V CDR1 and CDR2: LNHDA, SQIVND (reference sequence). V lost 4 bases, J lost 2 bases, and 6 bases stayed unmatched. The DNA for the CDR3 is TGTGCCAGTAGTAGGGACAGGGAGTTAACTGGAAACACCATATATTTT. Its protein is CASSRDRELTGNTIYF.

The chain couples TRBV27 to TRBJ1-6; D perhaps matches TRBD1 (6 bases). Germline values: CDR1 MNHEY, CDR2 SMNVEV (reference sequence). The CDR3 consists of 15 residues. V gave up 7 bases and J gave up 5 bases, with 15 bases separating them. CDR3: CASTTQGWDNSPLHF. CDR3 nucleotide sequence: TGTGCCAGCACTACCCAGGGGTGGGATAATTCACCCCTCCACTTT.

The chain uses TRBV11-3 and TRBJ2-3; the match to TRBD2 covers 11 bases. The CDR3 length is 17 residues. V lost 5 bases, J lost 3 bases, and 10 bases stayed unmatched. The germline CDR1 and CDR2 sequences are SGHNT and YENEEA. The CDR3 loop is CASSPRTSGQWTDTQYF. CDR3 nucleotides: TGTGCCAGCAGCCCTAGGACTAGCGGGCAGTGGACAGATACGCAGTATTTT.

CDR3 coding DNA: TGTGCCATCAGTGACGGGACTAGCGGGAGGCAGTTCTTC. It codes for CAISDGTSGRQFF. This sequence joins TRBV10-3 and TRBJ2-1, with 14 bases that match TRBD2. The CDR3 covers 13 residues. Germline V gene lookup returns CDR1 ENHRY and CDR2 SYGVKD. V trimming: 3 bases; J trimming: 12 bases; junction bases outside the gene matches: 1.

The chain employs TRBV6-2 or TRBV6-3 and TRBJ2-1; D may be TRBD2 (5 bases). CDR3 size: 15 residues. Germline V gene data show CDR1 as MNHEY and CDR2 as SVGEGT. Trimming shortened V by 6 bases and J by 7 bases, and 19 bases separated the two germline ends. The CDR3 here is CASSFRGLLPNEQFF. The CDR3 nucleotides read TGTGCCAGCAGCTTTCGAGGGTTGCTACCTAATGAGCAGTTCTTC.